This is a list of T cell receptor beta chains from one sample in a study of CD8+CD57+ T cells in acquired aplastic anemia. TCRdb ran MiXCR on the reads and lists one entry per CDR3 protein. The sample holds 150,000 to 200,000 distinct CDR3 sequences, 45% to 55% seen once. Sequenced input: sorted CD4+, CD8+, or CD8+CD57+ T cells (not recorded which) from PBMCs. The receptors derive from a human donor with aplastic anemia. Both conserved end residues are part of each CDR3. The D gene is left open where the match is weak. Clone size is stated in some rows and not others, as once, few, many or a class when expanded.

j_call: TRBJ2-3
v_call: TRBV10-3
d_call: TRBD1
clone_size: .
cdr3_nt: TGTGCCATCAATGCGGCGCATTCGGGACAGGTCACAGATACGCAGTATTTT
cdr3_aa: CAINAAHSGQVTDTQYF

j_call: TRBJ2-7
v_call: TRBV5-1
d_call: TRBD1
clone_size: .
cdr3_nt: TGCGCCAGCAGTCCAGGGGGCGCGGAAAACGAGCAGTACTTC
cdr3_aa: CASSPGGAENEQYF

j_call: TRBJ2-2
v_call: TRBV7-8
d_call: .
clone_size: once
cdr3_nt: TGTGCCAGCAGCTTATCTTGGGGAAACACCGGGGAGCTGTTTTTT
cdr3_aa: CASSLSWGNTGELFF

j_call: TRBJ2-1
v_call: TRBV10-3
d_call: .
clone_size: .
cdr3_nt: TGTGCCATCAGTGGACTCTCAGGGAACAATGAGCAGTTCTTC
cdr3_aa: CAISGLSGNNEQFF

j_call: TRBJ2-2
v_call: TRBV18
d_call: .
clone_size: few
cdr3_nt: TGTGCCAGCTCCCAAAACGGGGAGCTGTTTTTT
cdr3_aa: CASSQNGELFF

j_call: TRBJ2-7
v_call: TRBV10-3
d_call: TRBD1
clone_size: many
cdr3_nt: TGTGCCATCAGTGAGGGAGTCAGACTCGGGACAGGGGGATGCGAGCAGTACTTC
cdr3_aa: CAISEGVRLGTGGCEQYF

j_call: TRBJ1-1
v_call: TRBV19
d_call: .
clone_size: .
cdr3_nt: TGTGCCAGTAGTATAGATGGGGGCGTGAACACTGAAGCTTTCTTT
cdr3_aa: CASSIDGGVNTEAFF

j_call: TRBJ1-1
v_call: TRBV27
d_call: TRBD1
clone_size: few
cdr3_nt: TGTGCCAGCACCCCCCTGGACAGGGGGAACACTGAAGCTTTCTTT
cdr3_aa: CASTPLDRGNTEAFF

j_call: TRBJ2-7
v_call: TRBV30
d_call: .
clone_size: many
cdr3_nt: TGTGCCTGGAGTCCCCCGGGGACCAACGAGCAGTACTTC
cdr3_aa: CAWSPPGTNEQYF

j_call: TRBJ2-7
v_call: TRBV5-1
d_call: TRBD1
clone_size: .
cdr3_nt: TGCGCCAGCAGTAAAGTCCGGGACAGCGATTCCTACGAGCAGTACTTC
cdr3_aa: CASSKVRDSDSYEQYF

j_call: TRBJ2-7
v_call: TRBV12-3/TRBV12-4
d_call: TRBD1
clone_size: many
cdr3_nt: TGTGCCAGCAGCTGGGACAGGTCTCTTGAGCAGTACTTC
cdr3_aa: CASSWDRSLEQYF

j_call: TRBJ2-3
v_call: TRBV9
d_call: .
clone_size: .
cdr3_nt: TGTGCCAGCAGCGTGACAGATAGCACAGATACGCAGTATTTT
cdr3_aa: CASSVTDSTDTQYF

j_call: TRBJ2-7
v_call: TRBV10-3
d_call: TRBD2
clone_size: once
cdr3_nt: TGTGCCATCAGTGAGGGACTAGCGGGGAGGTTAAGCGAGCAGTACTTC
cdr3_aa: CAISEGLAGRLSEQYF

j_call: TRBJ2-7
v_call: TRBV9
d_call: .
clone_size: .
cdr3_nt: TGTGCCAGCAGCCAAGGTGCTAGCAGCTTCTACGGGCAGTACTTC
cdr3_aa: CASSQGASSFYGQYF

j_call: TRBJ1-2
v_call: TRBV15
d_call: TRBD1
clone_size: .
cdr3_nt: TGTGCCACCAGCAGAGACGACAGGGCAGACTATGGCTACACCTTC
cdr3_aa: CATSRDDRADYGYTF

j_call: TRBJ1-6
v_call: TRBV29-1
d_call: .
clone_size: few
cdr3_nt: TGCAGCGCTAGGACAGCGTCGAATTCACCCCTCCACTTT
cdr3_aa: CSARTASNSPLHF

j_call: TRBJ2-7
v_call: TRBV10-1
d_call: TRBD1
clone_size: .
cdr3_nt: TGTGCCAGCGGCATGGGACAGGGCTCCTACGAGCAGTACTTC
cdr3_aa: CASGMGQGSYEQYF

j_call: TRBJ2-2
v_call: TRBV2
d_call: .
clone_size: .
cdr3_nt: TGTGCCAGCAGTGTCCGGCAAGACACCGGGGAGCTGTTTTTT
cdr3_aa: CASSVRQDTGELFF

j_call: TRBJ2-3
v_call: TRBV24-1
d_call: .
clone_size: many
cdr3_nt: TGTGCCACCAGTGAACCTAAAGGGCCACCCTTCTCAGATACGCAGTATTTT
cdr3_aa: CATSEPKGPPFSDTQYF

j_call: TRBJ1-2
v_call: TRBV2
d_call: .
clone_size: .
cdr3_nt: TGTGCCAGCAGCCCATCCTCGACGAATGGCTACACCTTC
cdr3_aa: CASSPSSTNGYTF

j_call: TRBJ1-5
v_call: TRBV7-9
d_call: .
clone_size: .
cdr3_nt: TGTGCCAGCAGCTTAGGACAGGTCAATCAGCCCCAGCATTTT
cdr3_aa: CASSLGQVNQPQHF

j_call: TRBJ1-2
v_call: TRBV9
d_call: TRBD1
clone_size: .
cdr3_nt: TGTGCCAGCAGTAGAGGGGGACAGGATGGATATGGCTACACCTTC
cdr3_aa: CASSRGGQDGYGYTF

j_call: TRBJ1-5
v_call: TRBV7-9
d_call: TRBD1
clone_size: .
cdr3_nt: TGTGCCAGCAGCTCGGAGACAGGGGGCAGACAGCCCCAGCATTTT
cdr3_aa: CASSSETGGRQPQHF